The 18 T cell receptor beta chains reported below all come from one sample, sequenced in a study of blood T cells in healthy people across ages. A second PCR, run for 7 to 11 cycles, used a sample-barcoded 5' primer plus a J-beta primer mix. One entry per CDR3 protein results from TCRdb running MiXCR on the 5' RACE reads. The data contain more than 900,000 distinct CDR3 sequences, around 27% of them singletons. The sample was also reused in another study, on T cells of mothers and their children.

The sequencing sample was made of blood. These receptors originate from a girl aged 2-10 years in good health.

The rearrangement uses TRBV29-1 and TRBJ1-4; 7 bases align to TRBD1. Trimming took 6 bases from V and 14 from J; bases not matched to a gene: 12. CDR3 length equals 12 residues. Germline-derived CDR1 and CDR2 are SQVTM and ANQGSEA. In DNA form, the CDR3 reads TGCAGCGTGGGGGACAGCCGGGGATGGCTGTTTTTT. It codes for CSVGDSRGWLFF. Drawing the rest from reference TRBV29-1 and TRBJ1-4, the complete variable domain is SAVISQKPSRDICQRGTSLTIQCQVDSQVTMMFWYRQQPGQSLTLIATANQGSEATYESGFVIDKFPISRPNLTFSTLTVSNMSPEDSSIYLCSVGDSRGWLFFGSGTQLSVL.

The chain has TRBV27 and TRBJ1-4, with D unresolved. In germline, CDR1 is MNHEY, CDR2 SMNVEV (reference sequence). The CDR3 length is 14 residues. The germline V and J ends were trimmed by 9 bases and 2 bases, with 13 bases remaining between them. CDR3 DNA: TGTGCCAGTAGCTGGGGTACGACTAATGAAAAACTGTTTTTT. Its translation is CASSWGTTNEKLFF.

This clonotype was detected only a few times. This chain uses TRBV20-1 with TRBJ2-1; the D gene is possibly TRBD1 (6 bases). The CDR3 loop spans 15 amino acids. Germline V gives CDR1 DFQATT, CDR2 SNEGSKA (reference sequence). The ends were cut back, 3 bases at V and 5 bases at J, with 17 bases in the middle. CDR3 nucleotide sequence: TGCAGTGCTAGGTCCACCCTGTGGACAGACAATGAGCAGTTCTTC. Translated, it gives CSARSTLWTDNEQFF.

For this clonotype: At one boundary the junction diverges from the germline segment, which might be a read error. The chain is built from TRBV28 and TRBJ1-2; D call uncertain. The CDR3 runs to 13 residues. CDR1 and CDR2 from the germline V gene are MDHEN and SYDVKM. The chain's CDR3 is CASSTQLSYGCTF. As DNA, the CDR3 is TGTGCCAGCAGTACACAGCTAAGCTATGGCTGCACCTTC.

This clonotype appeared a few times. J is TRBJ2-7 and V is TRBV20-1, with 14 bases fitting TRBD2. Germline V lookup: CDR1 DFQATT, CDR2 SNEGSKA (reference sequence). After removal of 5 bases from V and 1 base from J, the junction contained 7 bases not matched to a gene. CDR3 length equals 16 residues. CDR3 sequence: CSALTSGGAKSYEQYF. The DNA for the CDR3 is TGCAGTGCTCTGACTAGCGGGGGGGCCAAATCCTACGAGCAGTACTTC.

V gene TRBV29-1 combines with J gene TRBJ2-1; D possibly matches TRBD1 or TRBD2 (5 bases each). The V gene's germline CDR1 is SQVTM and CDR2 ANQGSEA. The ends were cut back, 3 bases at V and 4 bases at J, with 16 bases in the middle. The CDR3 contains 15 residues. Here the CDR3 reads CSVEGVGKTYNEQFF. CDR3 in DNA: TGCAGCGTTGAGGGGGTAGGGAAAACTTACAATGAGCAGTTCTTC.

This clonotype was picked up a small number of times. V usage is TRBV9 and J usage is TRBJ2-5, with a weak D call TRBD2 (7 bases). The CDR3 sequence is 15 residues long. Germline V gene lookup returns CDR1 SGDLS and CDR2 YYNGEE. The V end lost 4 bases, the J end lost 5 bases, and 18 bases lay between the germline ends. CDR3 protein: CASSKGGGGGETQYF. CDR3 nucleotide sequence: TGTGCCAGCAGCAAGGGAGGGGGTGGAGGGGAGACCCAGTACTTC.

In its sample, this clonotype was seen a few times. V is TRBV5-1 and J is TRBJ2-7; D call uncertain. Germline CDR1 is SGHRS and CDR2 is YFSETQ. This CDR3 region has 13 residues. With 1 base removed from V and 2 bases from J, the gap between germline ends came to 7 bases. The CDR3 bases are TGCGCCAGCAGCTTGAAGAGTACCTACGAGCAGTACTTC. Amino acids: CASSLKSTYEQYF.

There are a few counts of this clonotype. The genes are TRBV7-8 and TRBJ2-1; 11 bases map to TRBD1. The germline V gene has CDR1 SGHVS and CDR2 FQNEAQ. The CDR3 has 16 amino acids. V was pared by 1 base and J by 4 bases, with 3 bases of the junction left unmatched. The CDR3: CASSLGTGGLYNEQFF. The CDR3 coding sequence is TGTGCCAGCAGCTTAGGGACAGGGGGCTTATACAATGAGCAGTTCTTC.

The chain joins TRBV5-1 to TRBJ2-7, with D uncertain. The CDR3 has 14 amino acids. V dropped 0 bases and J dropped 0 bases, with 7 bases sitting between them. Germline V lookup: CDR1 SGHRS, CDR2 YFSETQ. CDR3: CASSLEADSYEQYF. CDR3 nucleotides: TGCGCCAGCAGCTTGGAAGCAGACTCCTACGAGCAGTACTTC.

The CDR3 loop is CASSYQGGAGEKLFF. CDR3 coding DNA: TGTGCCAGCAGCTATCAAGGGGGCGCAGGTGAAAAACTGTTTTTT. The chain is built from TRBV7-2 and TRBJ1-4; 7 nucleotides align to TRBD1. The CDR3 is made up of 15 amino acids. Germline CDR1 and CDR2: SGHTA and FQGNSA. With V trimmed by 4 bases and J by 7 bases, 9 bases remained unmatched.

The V call is TRBV6-1, the J call TRBJ2-5, with unresolved D. There are 17 residues in the CDR3. Trimming stripped 2 bases from V and 4 bases from J, with 20 bases between. Germline V CDR1 and CDR2: MNHNS, SASEGT. For the CDR3, the DNA is TGTGCCAGCAGTGAATCGGTTGTGATTCGGGTTGGAGAGACCCAGTACTTC. Its translation is CASSESVVIRVGETQYF.

CDR3 bases: TGTGCCAGCAGTTTAGGGGGCCGTACAGGTCAGCCCCAGCATTTT. Translation gives CASSLGGRTGQPQHF. The chain employs TRBV12-3 or TRBV12-4 and TRBJ1-5; possible D gene TRBD1, 5 bases. The CDR3 sequence is 15 residues long. Trimming left V 1 base short and J 6 bases short, with 13 bases between.

The chain joins TRBV2 to TRBJ2-7; a possible D gene is TRBD1 (7 bases). CDR1 is SNHLY, CDR2 FYNNEI, per germline. The CDR3 spans 15 residues. Trimming took off 8 bases at V and 2 bases at J, with 19 bases between the two ends. Here the CDR3 DNA reads TGTGCCAGCGGGACTTCGGACAGGAACCCCTACGAGCAGTACTTC. This gives the protein CASGTSDRNPYEQYF.

This clonotype showed up just a few times. The rearrangement links TRBV21-1 to TRBJ1-6; the DNA was not used to check the table's D call, TRBD1. TRBV21-1 is assigned pseudogene status. The CDR3 sequence is 14 residues long. CDR3 nucleotide sequence: TGTGCCAGCAGCAGCCGGGACCGGTATTCACCCCTCCACTTT. This translates into CASSSRDRYSPLHF.

This clonotype was detected a few times. V gene TRBV12-3 or TRBV12-4 combines with J gene TRBJ2-7; weak D call: TRBD1 (5 bases). This CDR3 is built from 14 residues. V was clipped by 1 base and J by 6 bases, with 13 bases between them. CDR3 DNA: TGTGCCAGCAGTTTAGGGACATCCTTCGCCGAGCAGTACTTC. It is translated as CASSLGTSFAEQYF.

V and J are TRBV19 and TRBJ1-6, with D unclear. Germline CDR1 reads LNHDA; CDR2 reads SQIVND (reference sequence). This CDR3 has 13 residues. Trimming removed 11 bases from V and 6 bases from J, with 14 bases in between. CDR3 residues: CASTGIPNSPLHF. Here the CDR3 DNA reads TGTGCCTCAACCGGGATTCCTAATTCACCCCTCCACTTT.

Details on this clonotype: A read error is likely, as this CDR3 ends without the conserved phenylalanine or tryptophan. This chain joins TRBV20-1 and TRBJ2-5; tentatively, D is TRBD2 (6 bases). The CDR3 covers 14 residues. The germline V and J ends were trimmed by 8 bases and 2 bases, with 18 bases remaining between them. Germline V gene data show CDR1 as DFQATT and CDR2 as SNEGSKA (reference sequence). CDR3 region: CSTKLRELQETQYL. The CDR3, as DNA: TGCAGTACCAAGCTTCGGGAGCTTCAAGAGACCCAGTACCTC.